This T cell receptor beta chain appears in the sequencing data of a study of cytomegalovirus exposure and HLA in healthy donors. Whole-study context: Genotyping of more than 300 donors showed that 70% to 90% belonged to the Caucasian-associated ancestry cluster. Findings and caveats of the study: In a later analysis, 17,000 or so TCR beta sequences were associated with HLA alleles at 0.05 false discovery rate. Common viral pathogens were later found to be apparently linked to several of the most significant clusters.

PCR used 60 Vbeta primers and 13 Jbeta primers. Original data processing: About 9.9 million shared chains were among approximately 80 million unique TCR beta chains counted in a later analysis. Assay used: immunoSEQ multiplex PCR; TCRdb lists only in-frame clones, some missing. V and J calls and clone size are as listed in that table; D and trimming were resolved from the DNA. The sample yields 150,000 to 250,000 clones, under 90% seen once. The table lists this clone with a count of one. Its specificity is unknown. The CDR3 spans 16 residues. Looked up from germline, CDR1 is SEHNR and CDR2 is FQNEAQ (reference sequence). Trimming pared 1 base from V and 5 bases from J, leaving 15 bases between.

The chain has TRBV7-9 and TRBJ2-1; D possibly corresponds to TRBD2 (6 bases). Sequencing was performed on PBMCs. This receptor was obtained from a boy between 2 and 15 years old in good health and CMV-seronegative. The CDR3 bases are TGTGCCAGCAGCTTAGGGCTTAGCGGAGCCGACAATGAGCAGTTCTTC. Its protein is CASSLGLSGADNEQFF.